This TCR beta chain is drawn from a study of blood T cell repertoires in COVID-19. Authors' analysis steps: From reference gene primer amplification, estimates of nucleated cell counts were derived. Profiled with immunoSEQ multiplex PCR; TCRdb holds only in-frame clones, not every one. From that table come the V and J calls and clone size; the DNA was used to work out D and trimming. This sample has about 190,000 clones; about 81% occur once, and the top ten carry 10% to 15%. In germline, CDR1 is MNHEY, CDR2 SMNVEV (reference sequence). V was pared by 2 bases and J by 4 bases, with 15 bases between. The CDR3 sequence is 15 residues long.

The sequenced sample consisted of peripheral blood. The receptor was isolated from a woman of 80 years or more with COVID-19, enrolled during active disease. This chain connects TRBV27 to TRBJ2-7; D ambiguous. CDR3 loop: CASSLALQSRYEQYF. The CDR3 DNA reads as TGTGCCAGCAGTTTAGCCTTACAAAGCAGGTACGAGCAGTACTTC.